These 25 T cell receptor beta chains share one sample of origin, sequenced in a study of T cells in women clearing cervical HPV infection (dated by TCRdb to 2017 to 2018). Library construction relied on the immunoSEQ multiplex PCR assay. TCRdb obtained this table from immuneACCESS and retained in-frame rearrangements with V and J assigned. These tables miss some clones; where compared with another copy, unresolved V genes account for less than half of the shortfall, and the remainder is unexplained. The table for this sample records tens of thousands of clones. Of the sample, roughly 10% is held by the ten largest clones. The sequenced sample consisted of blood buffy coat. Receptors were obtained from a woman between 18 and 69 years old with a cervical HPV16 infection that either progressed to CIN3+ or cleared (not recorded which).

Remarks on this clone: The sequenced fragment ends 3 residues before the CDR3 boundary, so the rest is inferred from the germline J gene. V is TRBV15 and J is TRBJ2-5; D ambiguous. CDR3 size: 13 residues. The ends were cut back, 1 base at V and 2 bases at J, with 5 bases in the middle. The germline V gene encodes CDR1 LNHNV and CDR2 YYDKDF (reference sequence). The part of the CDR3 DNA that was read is TGTGCCACCAGCAGAGGGCAGCAAGAGACC. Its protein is CATSRGQQET. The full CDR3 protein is CATSRGQQETQYF. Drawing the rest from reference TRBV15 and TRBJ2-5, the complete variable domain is DAMVIQNPRYQVTQFGKPVTLSCSQTLNHNVMYWYQQKSSQAPKLLFHYYDKDFNNEADTPDNFQSRRPNTSFCFLDIRSPGLGDTAMYLCATSRGQQETQYFGPGTRLLVL.

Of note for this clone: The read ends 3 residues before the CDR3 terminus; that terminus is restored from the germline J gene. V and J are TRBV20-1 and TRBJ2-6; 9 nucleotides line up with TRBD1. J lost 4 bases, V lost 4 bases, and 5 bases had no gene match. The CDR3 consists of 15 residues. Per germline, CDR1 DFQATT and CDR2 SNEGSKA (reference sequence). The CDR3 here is CSAKGQGRGANVLTF. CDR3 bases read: TGCAGTGCTAAGGGACAGGGCAGGGGGGCCAACGTC.

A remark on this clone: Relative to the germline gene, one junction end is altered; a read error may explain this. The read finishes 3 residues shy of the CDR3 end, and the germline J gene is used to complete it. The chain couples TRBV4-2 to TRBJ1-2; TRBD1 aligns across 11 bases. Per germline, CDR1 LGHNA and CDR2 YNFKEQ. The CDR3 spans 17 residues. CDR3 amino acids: CASSQGTGGSLGYGYTF. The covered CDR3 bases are TGCGCCAGCAGCCAAGGGACAGGGGGAAGTTTGGGCTATGGC.

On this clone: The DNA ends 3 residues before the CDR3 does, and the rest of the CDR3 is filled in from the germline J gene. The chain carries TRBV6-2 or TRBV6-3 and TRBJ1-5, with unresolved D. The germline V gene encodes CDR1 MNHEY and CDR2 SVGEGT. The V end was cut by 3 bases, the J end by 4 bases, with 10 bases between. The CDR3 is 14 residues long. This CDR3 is CASSYSAGNQPQHF. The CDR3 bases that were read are TGTGCCAGCAGTTATTCGGCGGGGAATCAGCCC.

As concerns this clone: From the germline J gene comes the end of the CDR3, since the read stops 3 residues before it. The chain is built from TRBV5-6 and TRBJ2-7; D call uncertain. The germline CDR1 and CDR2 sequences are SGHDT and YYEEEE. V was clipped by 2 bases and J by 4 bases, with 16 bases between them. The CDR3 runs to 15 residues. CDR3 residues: CASSFGTDGLYEQYF. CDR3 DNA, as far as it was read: TGTGCCAGCAGCTTCGGTACCGATGGGCTATACGAG.

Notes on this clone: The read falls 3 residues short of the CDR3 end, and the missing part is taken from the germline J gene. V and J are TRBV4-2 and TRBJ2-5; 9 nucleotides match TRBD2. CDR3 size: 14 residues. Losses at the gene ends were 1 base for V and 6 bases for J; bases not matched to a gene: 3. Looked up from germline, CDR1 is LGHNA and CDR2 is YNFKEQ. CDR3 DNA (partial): TGTGCCAGCAGCCAAGTCACTAGCGGGCAGACC. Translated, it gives CASSQVTSGQT. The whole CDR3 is CASSQVTSGQTQYF.

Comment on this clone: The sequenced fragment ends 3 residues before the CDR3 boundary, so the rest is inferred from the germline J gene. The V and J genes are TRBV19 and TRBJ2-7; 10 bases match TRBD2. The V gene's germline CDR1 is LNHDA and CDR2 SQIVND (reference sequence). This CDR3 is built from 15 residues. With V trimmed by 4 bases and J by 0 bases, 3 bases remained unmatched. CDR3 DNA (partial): TGTGCCAGTAGTAGACTAGCGGGCGGCTCCTACGAG. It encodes CASSRLAGGSYE. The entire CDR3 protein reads CASSRLAGGSYEQYF.

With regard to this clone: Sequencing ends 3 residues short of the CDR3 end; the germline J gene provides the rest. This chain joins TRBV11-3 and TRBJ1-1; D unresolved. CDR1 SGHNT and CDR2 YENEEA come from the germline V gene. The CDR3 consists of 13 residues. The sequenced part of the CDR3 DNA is TGTGCCAGCAGCATTCAGTCTGAGGCCGAA. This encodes CASSIQSEAE. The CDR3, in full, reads CASSIQSEAEAFF.

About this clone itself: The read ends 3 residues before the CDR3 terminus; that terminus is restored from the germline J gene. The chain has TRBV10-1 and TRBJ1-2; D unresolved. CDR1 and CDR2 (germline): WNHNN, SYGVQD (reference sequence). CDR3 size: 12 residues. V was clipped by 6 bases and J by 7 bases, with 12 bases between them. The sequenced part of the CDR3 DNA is TGCGCCAGCAGCCCCGTGGCGGGTGGC. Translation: CASSPVAGG. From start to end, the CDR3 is CASSPVAGGYTF.

This chain's CDR3 is CASRRQGSYEQYF. The CDR3 bases that were read are TGTGCCAGCAGACGACAGGGGAGCTACGAG. V and J are TRBV7-9 and TRBJ2-7; 8 positions agree with TRBD1. The observed sequence ends 3 residues before the CDR3 terminus, with the missing tail filled in from the germline J gene. Unmatched junction bases numbered 4, after V lost 6 bases and J lost 3 bases. Germline CDR1 is SEHNR and CDR2 is FQNEAQ (reference sequence). The CDR3 loop spans 13 amino acids.

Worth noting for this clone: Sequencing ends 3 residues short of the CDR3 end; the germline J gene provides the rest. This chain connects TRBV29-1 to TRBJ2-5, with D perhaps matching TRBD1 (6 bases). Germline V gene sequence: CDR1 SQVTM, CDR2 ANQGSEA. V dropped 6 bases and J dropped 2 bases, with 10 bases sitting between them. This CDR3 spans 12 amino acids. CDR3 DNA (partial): TGCAGCGTGGCCAGGGGACAAGAGACC. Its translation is CSVARGQET. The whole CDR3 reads CSVARGQETQYF.

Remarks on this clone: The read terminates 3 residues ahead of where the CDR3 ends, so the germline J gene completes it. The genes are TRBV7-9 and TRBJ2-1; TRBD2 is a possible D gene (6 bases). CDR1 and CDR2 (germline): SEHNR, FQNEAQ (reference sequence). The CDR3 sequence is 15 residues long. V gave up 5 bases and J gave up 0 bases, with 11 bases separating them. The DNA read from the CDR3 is TGTGCCAGCAGCCCTAGCGTGAGCTCCTACAATGAG. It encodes CASSPSVSSYNE. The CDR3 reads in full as CASSPSVSSYNEQFF.

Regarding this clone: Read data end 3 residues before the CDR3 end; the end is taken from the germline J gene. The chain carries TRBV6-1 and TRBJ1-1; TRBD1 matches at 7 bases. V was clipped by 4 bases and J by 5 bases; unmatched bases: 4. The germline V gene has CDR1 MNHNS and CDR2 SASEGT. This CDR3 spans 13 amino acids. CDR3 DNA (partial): TGTGCCAGCAGTGGACAGGGCCGTACTGAA. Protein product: CASSGQGRTE. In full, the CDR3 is CASSGQGRTEAFF.

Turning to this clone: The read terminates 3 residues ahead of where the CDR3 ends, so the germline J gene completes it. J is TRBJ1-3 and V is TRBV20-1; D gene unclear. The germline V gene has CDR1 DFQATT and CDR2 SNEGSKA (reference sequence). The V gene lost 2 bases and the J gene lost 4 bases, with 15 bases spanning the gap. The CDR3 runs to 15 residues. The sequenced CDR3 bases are TGCAGTGCTAGACCCAAGCGGGCTTCAGGAAACACC. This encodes CSARPKRASGNT. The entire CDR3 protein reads CSARPKRASGNTIYF.

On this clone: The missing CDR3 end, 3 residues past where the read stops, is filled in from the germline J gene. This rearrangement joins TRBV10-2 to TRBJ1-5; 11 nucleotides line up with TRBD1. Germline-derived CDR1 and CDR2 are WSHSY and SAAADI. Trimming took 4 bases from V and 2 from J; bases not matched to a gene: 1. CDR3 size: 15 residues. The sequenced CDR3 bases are TGCGCCAGCAGTGGGACAGGGGGCCGCAATCAGCCC. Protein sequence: CASSGTGGRNQP. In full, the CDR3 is CASSGTGGRNQPQHF.

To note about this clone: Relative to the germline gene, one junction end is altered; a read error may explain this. CDR3 sequence reads: CASSLAPSGTVPYEQYF. The CDR3 bases that were read are TGTGCTAGCAGCTTAGCGCCTAGCGGGACCGTCCCCTACGAG. The V call is TRBV7-7, the J call TRBJ2-7; 9 nucleotides line up with TRBD2. The read halts 3 residues ahead of the CDR3 end, with the missing end drawn from the germline J gene. The CDR3 sequence is 17 residues long. Germline V CDR1 and CDR2: SSHAT, FNYEAQ (reference sequence). Combining the CDR3 with reference TRBV7-7 and TRBJ2-7 gives the whole variable domain GAGVSQSPRYKVTKRGQDVTLRCDPISSHATLYWYQQALGQGPEFLTYFNYEAQPDKSGLPSDRFSAERPEGSISTLTIQRTEQRDSAMYRCASSLAPSGTVPYEQYFGPGTRLTVT.

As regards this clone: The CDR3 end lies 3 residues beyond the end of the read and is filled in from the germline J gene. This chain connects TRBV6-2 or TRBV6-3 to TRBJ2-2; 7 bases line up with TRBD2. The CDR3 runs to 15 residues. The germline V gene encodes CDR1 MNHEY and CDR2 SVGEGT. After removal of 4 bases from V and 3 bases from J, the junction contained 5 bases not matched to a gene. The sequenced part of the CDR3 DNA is TGTGCCAGCAGTTCCCGGACTAGAGACACCGGGGAG. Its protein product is CASSSRTRDTGE. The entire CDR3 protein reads CASSSRTRDTGELFF.

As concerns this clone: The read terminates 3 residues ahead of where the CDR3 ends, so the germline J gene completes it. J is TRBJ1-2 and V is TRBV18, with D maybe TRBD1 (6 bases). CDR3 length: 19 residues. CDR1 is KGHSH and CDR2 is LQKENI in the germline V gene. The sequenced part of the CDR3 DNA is TGTGCCAGCTCACGAAGACTAGCGGGAGCCGAGGGGGTAAACAATGAC. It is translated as CASSRRLAGAEGVNND. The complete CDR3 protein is CASSRRLAGAEGVNNDYTF.

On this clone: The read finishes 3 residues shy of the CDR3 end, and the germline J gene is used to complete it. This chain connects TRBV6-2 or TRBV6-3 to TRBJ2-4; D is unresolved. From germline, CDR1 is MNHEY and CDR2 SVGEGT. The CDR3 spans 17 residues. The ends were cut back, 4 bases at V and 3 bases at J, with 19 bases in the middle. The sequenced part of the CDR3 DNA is TGTGCCAGCAGTTCCGTCTTTCTGGGTCAGGACAAAAACATT. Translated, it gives CASSSVFLGQDKNI. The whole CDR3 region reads CASSSVFLGQDKNIQYF.

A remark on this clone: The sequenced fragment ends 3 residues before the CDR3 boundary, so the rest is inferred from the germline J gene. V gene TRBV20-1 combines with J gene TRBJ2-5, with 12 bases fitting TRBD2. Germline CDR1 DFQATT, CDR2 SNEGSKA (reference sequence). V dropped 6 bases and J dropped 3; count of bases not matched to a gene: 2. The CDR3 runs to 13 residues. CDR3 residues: CSAWTSGEETQYF. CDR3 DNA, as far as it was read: TGCAGTGCCTGGACTAGCGGGGAAGAGACC.

The CDR3 is CASTSRGGYYNEQFF. The CDR3 bases that were read are TGCGCCAGCACCTCCCGGGGGGGCTACTACAATGAG. This sequence joins TRBV10-2 and TRBJ2-1; 8 positions match TRBD2. The CDR3 end falls 3 residues outside the read, so it is completed with the germline J gene. CDR3 length: 15 amino acids. Per the germline V gene, CDR1 is WSHSY and CDR2 is SAAADI. The ends lost 7 bases at V and 3 bases at J; junction bases unmatched: 8.

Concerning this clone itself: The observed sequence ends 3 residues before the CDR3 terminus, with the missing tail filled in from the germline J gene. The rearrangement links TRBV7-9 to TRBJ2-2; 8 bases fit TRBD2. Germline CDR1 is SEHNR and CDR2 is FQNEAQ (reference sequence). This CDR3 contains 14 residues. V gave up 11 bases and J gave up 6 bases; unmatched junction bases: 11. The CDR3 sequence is CARASGRRAGELFF. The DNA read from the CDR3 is TGTGCCCGAGCCAGCGGGAGAAGGGCCGGGGAG.

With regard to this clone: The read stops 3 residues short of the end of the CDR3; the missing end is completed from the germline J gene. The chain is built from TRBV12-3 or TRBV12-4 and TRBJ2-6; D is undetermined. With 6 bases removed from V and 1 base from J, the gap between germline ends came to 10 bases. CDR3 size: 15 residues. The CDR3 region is CASSLDLSGANVLTF. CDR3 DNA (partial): TGTGCCAGCAGCCTTGACTTGTCTGGGGCCAACGTC.

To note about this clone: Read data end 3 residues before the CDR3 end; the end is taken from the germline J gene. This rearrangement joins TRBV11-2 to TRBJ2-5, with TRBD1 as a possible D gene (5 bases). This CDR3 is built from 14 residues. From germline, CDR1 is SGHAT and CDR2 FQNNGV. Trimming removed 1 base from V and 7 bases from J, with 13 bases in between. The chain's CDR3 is CASSLASETATQYF. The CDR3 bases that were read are TGTGCCAGCAGCTTAGCGTCTGAGACAGCGACC.

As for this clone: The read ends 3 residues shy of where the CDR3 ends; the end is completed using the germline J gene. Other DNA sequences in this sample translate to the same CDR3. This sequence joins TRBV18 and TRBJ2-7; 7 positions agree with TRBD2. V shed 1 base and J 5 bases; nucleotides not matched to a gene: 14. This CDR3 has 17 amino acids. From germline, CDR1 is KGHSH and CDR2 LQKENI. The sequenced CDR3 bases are TGTGCCAGCTCACCACGAACCGACGGAAGGCGGGGGAACGAG. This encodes CASSPRTDGRRGNE. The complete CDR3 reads CASSPRTDGRRGNEQYF.